The rows below give T cell receptor beta chains drawn from one sample of a study of T cells after yellow fever vaccination. One entry per CDR3 protein results from TCRdb running MiXCR on the 5' RACE reads. This sample has 170,000 or so distinct CDR3 sequences; 5.5% to 8% occur once, and the top ten carry nearly 3%. The specimen was CD4+ T cells sorted from PBMCs, collected on the day of the first yellow fever vaccination. These receptor sequences come from a man younger than 35 who received the YFV17D yellow fever vaccine. Each CDR3 is given with its conserved first and last residue. The D gene is left open where the match is weak. Only part of the rows carry a size: once, few, many, or a class if the clone is expanded.

>TRBV5-6|TRBJ2-7|TRBD2|-
CASSLAVAGISYEQYF
TGTGCCAGCAGCTTGGCAGTAGCGGGGATTTCCTACGAGCAGTACTTC
>TRBV18|TRBJ1-1|-|-
CASSPLTGEGGANTEAFF
TGTGCCAGCTCACCACTAACCGGGGAAGGGGGAGCGAACACTGAAGCTTTCTTT
>TRBV30|TRBJ1-2|TRBD1|-
CACITGGPYGYTF
TGTGCCTGTATTACAGGGGGCCCGTATGGCTACACCTTC
>TRBV6-5|TRBJ2-7|-|few
CASRGRGREQYF
TGTGCCAGCAGGGGCAGGGGCCGCGAGCAGTACTTC
>TRBV4-1|TRBJ1-4|TRBD1|-
CASSQDPQGREKLFF
TGCGCCAGCAGCCAAGACCCACAGGGGAGAGAAAAACTGTTTTTT
>TRBV29-1|TRBJ1-1|-|-
CSVVEVVNTEAFF
TGCAGCGTTGTGGAGGTGGTGAACACTGAAGCTTTCTTT
>TRBV7-9|TRBJ1-3|-|few
CASSLVQWDTIYF
TGTGCCAGCAGCTTAGTGCAGTGGGACACCATATATTTT
>TRBV20-1|TRBJ2-4|TRBD2|many
CSAPGTSKNIQYF
TGCAGTGCTCCCGGGACTAGCAAAAACATTCAGTACTTC
>TRBV27|TRBJ2-5|-|few
CASSLGVWETQYF
TGTGCCAGCAGTTTAGGGGTGTGGGAGACCCAGTACTTC
>TRBV20-1|TRBJ2-1|-|few
CSAREASGTSNEQFF
TGCAGTGCTAGAGAAGCCTCGGGAACAAGCAATGAGCAGTTCTTC
>TRBV3-1|TRBJ2-4|-|few
CASSSSGENIQYF
TGTGCCAGCAGCTCGTCAGGGGAAAACATTCAGTACTTC
>TRBV4-1|TRBJ1-1|-|few
CASSQDPGSGAFF
TGCGCCAGCAGCCAAGATCCCGGTTCGGGAGCTTTCTTT
>TRBV6-5|TRBJ2-7|-|many
CASSYSGGSYEQYF
TGTGCCAGCAGTTACTCAGGGGGTTCCTACGAGCAGTACTTC
>TRBV12-3/TRBV12-4|TRBJ1-3|-|-
CASSPMGGNTIYF
TGTGCCAGCAGTCCCATGGGGGGAAACACCATATATTTT
>TRBV5-1|TRBJ2-1|TRBD2|few
CASSSSGETYNEQFF
TGCGCCAGCAGCTCTAGCGGGGAAACCTACAATGAGCAGTTCTTC
>TRBV5-8|TRBJ1-5|-|many
CASSLWAGIGNQPQHF
TGTGCCAGCAGCTTATGGGCAGGGATAGGCAATCAGCCCCAGCATTTT
>TRBV7-2|TRBJ2-7|TRBD1|many
CASSWAGGYEQYF
TGTGCCAGCAGCTGGGCAGGGGGCTACGAGCAGTACTTC
>TRBV6-2/TRBV6-3|TRBJ1-5|TRBD1|many
CALGDRDQPQHF
TGTGCCCTCGGGGACAGAGATCAGCCCCAGCATTTT
>TRBV20-1|TRBJ2-6|-|many
CSADGGFSGANVLTF
TGCAGTGCTGATGGAGGCTTCTCTGGGGCCAACGTCCTGACTTTC
>TRBV6-2/TRBV6-3|TRBJ2-1|-|-
CATQGRGSRQFF
TGTGCCACCCAGGGGAGAGGGAGCCGGCAGTTCTTC
>TRBV9|TRBJ2-3|-|many
CASSAGAQGSTDTQYF
TGTGCCAGCAGCGCAGGGGCTCAGGGGAGCACAGATACGCAGTATTTT
>TRBV20-1|TRBJ2-3|-|-
CSAQAIGPDTQYF
TGCAGTGCTCAGGCAATTGGCCCAGATACGCAGTATTTT
>TRBV9|TRBJ1-3|-|many
CASSVGWGRQVNIYF
TGTGCCAGCAGCGTTGGTTGGGGAAGGCAGGTGAACATATATTTT
>TRBV20-1|TRBJ2-3|TRBD1|many
CSARALSQGAQDTQYF
TGCAGTGCTAGAGCCCTATCACAGGGGGCGCAGGATACGCAGTATTTT
>TRBV7-8|TRBJ2-2|-|many
CASSLAHGELFF
TGTGCCAGCAGCTTAGCGCACGGGGAGCTGTTTTTT
>TRBV29-1|TRBJ2-2|TRBD1|-
CSVQTGKGTGELFF
TGCAGCGTACAGACAGGGAAGGGGACCGGGGAGCTGTTTTTT
>TRBV18|TRBJ2-7|TRBD1|few
CASSPGTGPWGQYF
TGTGCCAGCTCCCCCGGGACAGGGCCCTGGGGGCAGTACTTC
>TRBV7-3|TRBJ2-5|TRBD2|few
CASSLRGVIQETQYF
TGTGCCAGCAGCTTACGGGGGGTGATCCAAGAGACCCAGTACTTC
>TRBV6-2/TRBV6-3|TRBJ2-5|-|many
CASSSRQVLKETQYF
TGTGCCAGCAGCTCCCGACAAGTATTAAAAGAGACCCAGTACTTC
>TRBV5-1|TRBJ1-1|-|-
CASSWGPGGDTEAFF
TGCGCCAGCAGCTGGGGGCCGGGCGGAGACACTGAAGCTTTCTTT
>TRBV7-2|TRBJ2-5|TRBD2|many
CASSLGLARETQYF
TGTGCCAGCAGCTTAGGACTAGCGAGGGAGACCCAGTACTTC
>TRBV7-2|TRBJ2-7|-|few
CASSLALGAYEQYF
TGTGCCAGCAGCTTAGCGCTGGGGGCGTACGAGCAGTACTTC
>TRBV7-9|TRBJ2-1|TRBD2|many
CASSRLRGGGYNEQFF
TGTGCCAGCAGCCGCCTACGGGGCGGGGGTTACAATGAGCAGTTCTTC
>TRBV5-8|TRBJ2-5|-|-
CASSLITTVKETQYF
TGTGCCAGCAGCCTGATCACGACAGTAAAAGAGACCCAGTACTTC
>TRBV6-2/TRBV6-3|TRBJ2-3|-|many
CASNDIARYTQYF
TGTGCCAGCAATGATATAGCGCGATATACGCAGTATTTT
>TRBV12-3/TRBV12-4|TRBJ1-2|-|-
CASRETGWANYGYTF
TGTGCCAGCAGAGAAACAGGGTGGGCTAACTATGGCTACACCTTC
>TRBV5-1|TRBJ2-5|TRBD1|many
CASGLPGQVGETQYF
TGCGCCAGCGGATTGCCGGGACAGGTGGGAGAGACCCAGTACTTC
>TRBV6-5|TRBJ1-2|-|-
CASSYEGSDGYTF
TGTGCCAGCAGTTACGAGGGGAGTGATGGCTACACCTTC
>TRBV6-1|TRBJ1-5|TRBD1|-
CASSDYRGYGQPQHF
TGTGCCAGCAGTGACTACAGGGGATACGGTCAGCCCCAGCATTTT
>TRBV5-1|TRBJ1-1|-|many
CASSSGQSNTEAFF
TGCGCCAGCAGTTCCGGACAGTCGAACACTGAAGCTTTCTTT
>TRBV5-1|TRBJ1-1|-|-
CASSLEPGTNTEAFF
TGCGCCAGCAGCTTGGAACCGGGAACGAACACTGAAGCTTTCTTT
>TRBV6-5|TRBJ2-5|-|many
CASSYLGARGGRETQYF
TGTGCCAGCAGTTACTTGGGGGCTAGGGGGGGCCGGGAGACCCAGTACTTC
>TRBV12-3/TRBV12-4|TRBJ2-3|TRBD1|-
CASSPTGGGFPDTQYF
TGTGCCAGCAGCCCGACAGGGGGTGGGTTTCCAGATACGCAGTATTTT
>TRBV29-1|TRBJ1-1|-|few
CSVENPGGDTEAFF
TGCAGCGTTGAAAACCCGGGAGGGGACACTGAAGCTTTCTTT
>TRBV20-1|TRBJ2-7|TRBD1|few
CSASRGQGVYEQYF
TGCAGTGCTAGTAGGGGACAGGGAGTCTACGAGCAGTACTTC
>TRBV7-3|TRBJ2-5|-|few
CASSSGVEETQYF
TGTGCCAGCAGTTCAGGGGTGGAGGAGACCCAGTACTTC
>TRBV5-6|TRBJ2-3|TRBD1|-
CASSLDPRGLDTQYF
TGTGCCAGCAGCTTGGATCCCAGGGGGCTTGATACGCAGTATTTT
>TRBV5-1|TRBJ2-1|TRBD2|-
CASSLAGIAGGYNEQFF
TGCGCCAGCAGCTTGGCCGGAATAGCGGGGGGGTACAATGAGCAGTTCTTC
>TRBV21-1|TRBJ2-7|-|many
CASSKRGLLRYEQYF
TGTGCCAGCAGCAAAAGAGGGCTACTGAGGTACGAGCAGTACTTC
>TRBV28|TRBJ2-2|-|many
CASKEGSGELFF
TGTGCCAGCAAAGAAGGGTCCGGGGAGCTGTTTTTT
>TRBV28|TRBJ2-1|TRBD1|-
CASRDRDRGNEQFF
TGTGCCAGCAGGGACCGGGACAGGGGGAATGAGCAGTTCTTC
>TRBV7-2|TRBJ1-5|-|-
CASSFDIYQPQHF
TGTGCCAGCAGTTTTGACATTTACCAGCCCCAGCATTTT
>TRBV4-2|TRBJ2-2|TRBD1|many
CASSHADRENTGELFF
TGTGCCAGCAGCCACGCGGACAGGGAGAATACCGGGGAGCTGTTTTTT
>TRBV9|TRBJ1-5|TRBD1|many
CASSVGQGGNQPQHF
TGTGCCAGCAGCGTCGGACAGGGCGGCAATCAGCCCCAGCATTTT
>TRBV27|TRBJ2-7|-|-
CASSLVSLEGYEQYF
TGTGCCAGCAGTTTAGTCTCCCTGGAGGGCTACGAGCAGTACTTC
>TRBV12-3/TRBV12-4|TRBJ2-7|-|-
CASTPSGEISYEQYF
TGTGCCAGCACCCCCTCCGGAGAGATCTCCTACGAGCAGTACTTC
>TRBV20-1|TRBJ1-6|TRBD1|few
CSAIRDRDSPLHF
TGCAGTGCCATTAGGGACAGGGATTCACCCCTCCACTTT
>TRBV9|TRBJ1-6|TRBD1|many
CASSVGGTGVDSPLHF
TGTGCCAGCAGCGTAGGGGGGACAGGGGTGGATTCACCCCTCCACTTT